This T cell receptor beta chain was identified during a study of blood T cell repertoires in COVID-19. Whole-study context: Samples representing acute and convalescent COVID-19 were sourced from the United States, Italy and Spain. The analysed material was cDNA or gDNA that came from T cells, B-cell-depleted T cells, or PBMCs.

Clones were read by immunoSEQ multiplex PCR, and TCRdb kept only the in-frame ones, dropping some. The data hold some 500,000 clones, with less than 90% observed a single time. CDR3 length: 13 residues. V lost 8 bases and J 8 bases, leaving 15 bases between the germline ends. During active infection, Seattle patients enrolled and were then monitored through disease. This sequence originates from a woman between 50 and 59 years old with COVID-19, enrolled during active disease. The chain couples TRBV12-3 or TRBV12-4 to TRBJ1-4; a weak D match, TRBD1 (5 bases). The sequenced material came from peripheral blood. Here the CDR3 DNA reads TGTGCCAGCTGTGGAACAGGTGGCGAAAAACTGTTTTTT. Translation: CASCGTGGEKLFF.